Here is one T cell receptor (beta chain) with its context. These data belong to a study of blood T cell repertoires in COVID-19. Whole-study context: In each case, the material was cDNA or gDNA derived from T cells, B-cell-depleted T cells, or PBMCs.

As originally analysed: It was from reference gene primer amplification that nucleated cell counts were estimated. Some clones are missing from TCRdb's copy, which holds only in-frame ones; the method was immunoSEQ multiplex PCR. The DNA was the basis for D and trimming; V, J and clone size are from that table. Here the sample spans 250,000 to 350,000 clones, around 90% being singletons. The CDR3 covers 13 residues. V lost 6 bases to trimming and J lost 4 bases; unmatched junction nucleotides: 5. CDR1 is MDHEN and CDR2 is SYDVKM in the germline V gene. Source material: peripheral blood. This sequence originates from a middle-aged woman who had recovered from COVID-19. V and J are TRBV28 and TRBJ2-7; the match to TRBD2 covers 8 bases. As DNA, the CDR3 is TGTGCCAGCAGCCTGACTAGCGAGTACGAGCAGTACTTC. It specifies CASSLTSEYEQYF.